Presented here are 14 T cell receptor beta chains from one specimen sequenced in a study of blood T cells in healthy people across ages. It was with a sample-barcoded 5' primer and a J-beta primer mix that a second PCR of about 6 to 12 cycles was run. TCRdb re-analysed the 5' RACE reads in MiXCR, keeping a single row per CDR3 protein. In the table there are around 1,500,000 distinct CDR3 sequences, roughly 27% of which are singletons. Sequencing was done on a sample of blood. The source is a woman between 25 and 40 years old in good health.

In this sample, this clonotype turned up many times. The rearrangement links TRBV7-2 to TRBJ2-1; no reliable D call. The V and J ends lost 5 bases and 4 bases respectively, with 3 bases between them. Germline CDR1 SGHTA, CDR2 FQGNSA. The CDR3 has 11 residues. This CDR3 is CASSRYNEQFF. The CDR3 nucleotides are TGTGCCAGCAGCCGATACAATGAGCAGTTCTTC.

The J gene is TRBJ1-4, the V gene TRBV6-5; TRBD1 is a possible D gene (5 bases). Per germline, CDR1 MNHEY and CDR2 SVGAGI. This CDR3 has 15 residues. The V gene lost 0 bases and the J gene lost 8 bases, with 13 bases spanning the gap. CDR3 nucleotide sequence: TGTGCCAGCAGTTACTCTAGGCAGGGAAAAGAAAAACTGTTTTTT. This sequence encodes CASSYSRQGKEKLFF.

This clonotype has just a few counts. This chain joins TRBV19 and TRBJ1-2; TRBD1 is a possible D gene (6 bases). The CDR3 consists of 15 residues. CDR1 and CDR2 from the germline V gene are LNHDA and SQIVND (reference sequence). With 3 bases removed from V and 2 bases from J, the gap between germline ends came to 13 bases. CDR3 DNA sequence: TGTGCCAGTAGTATTAGCGCAGGGGCGAACTATGGCTACACCTTC. It specifies CASSISAGANYGYTF.

The chain recombines TRBV6-6 with TRBJ2-2, with 8 bases identical to TRBD2. Germline-derived CDR1 and CDR2 are MNHNY and SVGAGI (reference sequence). This CDR3 has 15 amino acids. Trimming at V came to 3 bases and at J to 3 bases, leaving 3 bases not matched to a gene. In DNA form, the CDR3 reads TGTGCCAGCAGTTATAGGCGGGGGGACACCGGGGAGCTGTTTTTT. Translation gives CASSYRRGDTGELFF.

The chain joins TRBV7-2 to TRBJ2-5; D not resolved. Between the trimmed V and J ends, which lost 5 bases and 10 bases, there was a span of 14 bases. Germline-derived CDR1 and CDR2 are SGHTA and FQGNSA. The CDR3 extends over 12 amino acids. CDR3 sequence (DNA): TGTGCCAGCAGCCCGGACCTGGCGGTCCAGTACTTC. The encoded protein is CASSPDLAVQYF.

The J gene is TRBJ2-5, the V gene TRBV2; D remains unclear. Trimming pared 4 bases from V and 5 bases from J, leaving 17 bases between. The CDR3 covers 15 residues. Germline CDR1 and CDR2: SNHLY and FYNNEI. CDR3 nucleotides: TGTGCCAGCAGTGCCCACAGCCTCAACGGGGAGACCCAGTACTTC. The encoded protein is CASSAHSLNGETQYF.

Comments on this clonotype: This may arise from a read error, as a much more abundant clone is one base away. The V call is TRBV6-6, the J call TRBJ2-7; TRBD2 might be the D (5 bases). Germline V gives CDR1 MNHNY, CDR2 SVGAGI (reference sequence). CDR3 size: 15 residues. Trimming took 2 bases from V and 3 from J, leaving 14 bases between them. As DNA, the CDR3 is TGTGCCAGCAGTTACGGGGAGCTGGGCCTCTACGAGCAGTACTTC. It is translated as CASSYGELGLYEQYF.

The chain employs TRBV7-3 and TRBJ2-1, with TRBD1 identical over 8 bases. Germline CDR1 is SGHTA and CDR2 is FQGTGA. This CDR3 comprises 15 residues. V trimming: 5 bases; J trimming: 5 bases; junction bases outside the gene matches: 8. The CDR3 DNA is TGTGCCAGCAGCATACCGGGACAGGTCGACAATGAGCAGTTCTTC. As protein: CASSIPGQVDNEQFF.

This clonotype has only a few counts. This chain joins TRBV7-2 and TRBJ1-2, with a possible D match to TRBD1 (6 bases). The CDR3 sequence is 13 residues long. V was clipped by 4 bases and J by 9 bases, with 15 bases between them. Per the germline V gene, CDR1 is SGHTA and CDR2 is FQGNSA. The DNA for the CDR3 is TGTGCCAGCAGCTACACAGGGTTACTTAGCTACACCTTC. Translating it yields CASSYTGLLSYTF.

A remark on this clonotype: At one end the junction does not follow the germline gene, possibly because of a read error. The chain combines TRBV11-1 with TRBJ1-5; D unresolved. This CDR3 has 13 residues. Per the germline V gene, CDR1 is SGHAT and CDR2 is FQDESV (reference sequence). The CDR3 region is CASSGGSNRPQHF. For the CDR3, the DNA is TGTGCCAGCAGCGGAGGGAGCAATCGGCCCCAGCATTTT.

The V and J genes are TRBV6-5 and TRBJ2-1; 7 bases match TRBD1. With V trimmed by 7 bases and J by 6 bases, 12 bases remained unmatched. This CDR3 is 15 amino acids long. The germline V gene has CDR1 MNHEY and CDR2 SVGAGI. The CDR3 protein is CASTTGPGQINEQFF. In nucleotides, the CDR3 is TGTGCCAGCACTACAGGCCCGGGACAGATCAATGAGCAGTTCTTC.

This chain connects TRBV20-1 to TRBJ2-7; unclear D gene. V was pared by 3 bases and J by 1 base, with 10 bases between. Looked up from germline, CDR1 is DFQATT and CDR2 is SNEGSKA (reference sequence). The CDR3 length is 13 residues. In DNA, the CDR3 is TGCAGTGCTAGGTCTGGGGAATCCTACGAGCAGTACTTC. It is translated as CSARSGESYEQYF.

This rearrangement joins TRBV10-3 to TRBJ2-5; maybe TRBD1 (5 bases). Looked up from germline, CDR1 is ENHRY and CDR2 is SYGVKD. The CDR3 is made up of 16 amino acids. V dropped 3 bases and J dropped 1 base, with 15 bases sitting between them. CDR3 sequence: CAISDIGQGSQETQYF. CDR3 DNA sequence: TGTGCCATCAGTGATATTGGGCAGGGAAGCCAAGAGACCCAGTACTTC.

The chain links TRBV12-3 or TRBV12-4 to TRBJ2-6; 7 nucleotides line up with TRBD2. V lost 5 bases to trimming and J lost 6 bases; unmatched junction nucleotides: 16. CDR3 length equals 18 residues. CDR3 protein: CASSAGLGAVPEANVLTF. Written as DNA, the CDR3 is TGTGCCAGCAGTGCAGGACTAGGAGCTGTTCCTGAGGCCAACGTCCTGACTTTC.